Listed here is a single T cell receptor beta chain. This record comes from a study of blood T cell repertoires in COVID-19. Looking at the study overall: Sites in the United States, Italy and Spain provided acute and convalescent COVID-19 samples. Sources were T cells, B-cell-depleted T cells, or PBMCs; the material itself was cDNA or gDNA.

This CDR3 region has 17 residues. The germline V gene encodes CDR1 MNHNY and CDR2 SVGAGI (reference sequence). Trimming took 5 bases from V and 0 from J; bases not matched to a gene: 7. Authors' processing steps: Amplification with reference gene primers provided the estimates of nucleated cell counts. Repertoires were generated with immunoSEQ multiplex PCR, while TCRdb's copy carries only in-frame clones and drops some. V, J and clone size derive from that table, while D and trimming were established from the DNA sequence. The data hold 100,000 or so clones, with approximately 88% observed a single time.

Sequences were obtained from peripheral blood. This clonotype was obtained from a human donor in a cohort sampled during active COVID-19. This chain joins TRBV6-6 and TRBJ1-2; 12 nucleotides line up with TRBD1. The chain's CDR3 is CASSPPGQGAPNYGYTF. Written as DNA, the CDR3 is TGTGCCAGCAGTCCGCCGGGACAGGGGGCCCCTAACTATGGCTACACCTTC.